This T cell receptor (beta chain) was sequenced in a study of cytomegalovirus exposure and HLA in healthy donors listed by TCRdb under 2017. With regard to the full study: In an earlier analysis of 450 to 750 of the donors, 250 to 350 Gb of sequence data and 117 million unique TCR beta sequences from roughly 200 million T cells were reported. About 300 gigabases of sequencing data and 70 million to 100 million unique TCR sequences were included in an early release covering roughly 600 HLA-typed donors. Among the roughly 400 genotyped donors, under 90% belonged to the genetic ancestry cluster associated with self-reported Caucasian donors. The study was designed to test whether signatures of past pathogen exposure could be identified by cataloging public T cell receptors. The study profiled the T cell repertoires of fewer than 850 subjects by immunosequencing and related them to cytomegalovirus serostatus. In addition to the first cohort of around 670 subjects, a separate validation cohort of 120 different subjects was used. High-throughput TCR immunosequencing, statistical association of individual TCRs with disease status, and machine learning were combined to predict cytomegalovirus infection status. In a later analysis, previously published TCR beta repertoires from about 670 donors were re-analyzed and high-resolution HLA genotyping was added so that TCR occurrence patterns could be studied. In the later analysis, no new phenotypic data were used to find candidate immune exposures; instead, reliance was placed on TCR beta sequences and their occurrence across donors. An earlier analysis of more than 450 of the donors used high-throughput TCR beta sequencing to judge whether each TCR beta V gene segment behaved as functional or pseudogenic. Alongside the repertoire data, information on donor age, sex, ethnicity and CMV serostatus was compiled. In a later genetic analysis, genome-wide SNP genotypes for about three fifths of the roughly 670 donors were used, and that subset was treated as a discovery cohort. All discovery cohort repertoires had been generated on a single sequencing platform. HLA typing included class I and class II loci at four-digit resolution. Typing coverage varied by locus: roughly 620-640 donors for A, B, C, DRB1 and DQB1; approximately 560 for DQA1; approximately 570 for DPA1; around 450 for DPB1. Roughly 5 DR-DQ haplotypes were handled as single units for association and clustering because linkage in the cohort was strong. Across some 400 genotyped donors of the cohort, an average of about 200,000 unique TCR beta nucleotide sequences per donor were sequenced, and roughly a sixth of those sequences were non-productive. Here is what the overall study found, with its caveats: In vitro tests confirmed that a few of the cytomegalovirus-associated TCR beta chains recognize cytomegalovirus antigens. Assigning TCR associations to individual alleles was difficult when HLA alleles, especially DR and DQ, strongly co-occurred. According to the authors, the approach could potentially be generalized to other disease states and immunological phenotypes. At a false discovery rate of 0.05, a later analysis linked some 18,000 TCR beta sequences to specific HLA alleles. Roughly 17 rarely observed V segments, including chromosome 9 orphons, were excluded from the earlier analysis of a few hundred of the donors because counts were too low. Linkage disequilibrium might explain the correlated functional status among segregating V segments, but an unknown experimental factor could not be ruled out. The cohort was sequenced for TCR beta chains only, and without alpha or paired-chain data the features that could be detected were limited. The classifier was reported to diagnose cytomegalovirus status with high specificity and sensitivity in both the original cohort and the validation cohort. Most CMV-associated TCR beta chains appeared to be HLA-restricted in a later analysis, and the HLA associations seemed to be driven largely by CMV exposure. A further reported finding was that TCR beta sequences accurately predicted the HLA-A and HLA-B alleles for most subjects in the first cohort. A later genetic analysis reported fewer N-insertions in productive TCRs among donors in an Asian-associated ancestry cluster than the approximately 670-donor mean. The study gave a list of 150 to 200 TCR beta chains associated with cytomegalovirus. For the cohort, immune exposure information was limited to CMV serostatus. The sequencing pipeline was judged likely to have produced a cluster of highly shared sequence variants as a technical artifact. Compared with equally common non-associated chains, HLA-associated TCR beta chains in a later analysis were more clonally expanded and had lower generation probabilities. Roughly uniform sequencing depth across donors was assumed in presence/absence analyses, although this assumption may not hold. Because the 87-base-pair reads could not distinguish some IMGT-functional V segments, including TRBV6-2 and TRBV6-3, those segments were excluded. A later analysis reported that several top co-occurrence clusters appeared linked to parvovirus B19, influenza, CMV and Epstein-Barr virus. A later genetic analysis associated a missense DCLRE1C variant with V-gene and J-gene trimming of TCR beta chains, and an independent cohort replicated the association. In a later analysis, TCR association rates were found to vary across HLA loci, with the most associated TCRs seen for DRB1 alleles and the fewest for HLA-C alleles. In an earlier analysis of about 550 of the donors, most TCR beta V segments were observed in productive rearrangements about 90% or about 30% of the time, broadly matching IMGT annotations. Most TCR sequences were observed very rarely across donors, whereas some public TCRs were present in many individuals. Because some donors lacked HLA typing at each locus, the association tests relied only on the typed subset.

The cohort was made up of 666 healthy bone marrow donors. Cohort members were all nominally healthy when sampled, although unrecorded immune exposures were likely present. The donor was CMV seronegative and was included in the group of under 450 seronegative cohort members. Each donor provided a peripheral blood sample, and peripheral blood mononuclear cells were used for TCR beta sequencing. The Qiagen DNeasy Blood Extraction Kit was used to extract genomic DNA from the blood cell samples. On this clone itself: This receptor's antigen is unknown. The record has no base qualities; no much larger clone is one base away.

The library relied on the immunoSEQ multiplex PCR assay. For the multiplex PCR, a mixture combining 60 forward primers for TCR Vbeta segments and 13 reverse primers for TCR Jbeta segments was used. The CDR3 region of rearranged TCR beta genes was amplified from genomic DNA by a multiplex PCR assay. Amplified TCR beta libraries were sequenced as 87-base-pair reads on the Illumina HiSeq System. The authors' analysis ran thus. In a later analysis, tens of millions of unique TCR beta chains were counted across the approximately 640 repertoires, and about 10 million of these chains were shared by at least two donors. To remove PCR and sequencing errors, raw reads were error-corrected and collapsed into unique sequences using a nearest-neighbor algorithm that merged closely related sequences. V, D and J gene segments were assigned by aligning CDR3 sequences to IMGT reference sequences. For a sequence to be retained, a match of at least six nucleotides was required to both a V gene segment and a J gene segment. A rearrangement was called productive if the CDR3 had no stop codons and remained in frame with V and J, and every other rearrangement was called non-productive. CDR3 was defined according to IMGT convention as the region running from the second conserved V-encoded cysteine to the conserved J-encoded phenylalanine. In an earlier analysis of approximately 590 of the donors, sequences lacking an unambiguous match to a single V gene segment were excluded. In an earlier analysis of 587 of the donors, a V segment was called functional when productive rearrangements were above 56.7%, and segregating when the standard deviation between donors exceeded 5%. A statistical classification framework was built for diagnosing cytomegalovirus status from the catalog of TCR beta chain sequences. In a later analysis, V and J genes were assigned by comparing TCR nucleotide sequences against IMGT/GENE-DB human TR gene sequences. Using the TCRdist pipeline, a later analysis assigned CDR3 sequences along with most-parsimonious VDJ recombination scenarios. A later analysis defined each TCR beta chain by its CDR3 amino acid sequence plus V-gene family, and excluded reads lacking a unique V-gene family. A later analysis removed 500 to 650 highly shared, low-generation-probability nucleotide sequences to deal with suspected cross-contamination and a sequencing artifact. A later analysis calculated a clonal expansion index for each public chain from normalized within-repertoire ranks of inferred template counts. In a later analysis, generation probabilities were computed with a VDJ recombination model fitted to out-of-frame rearrangements, and the resulting probabilities were checked against IGoR. In a later analysis, TCR-TCR, TCR-HLA and TCR-CMV co-occurrence was scored with hypergeometric tests, and a repertoire-size bias correction was applied to TCR pairs. In a later analysis, false discovery rates were estimated by permuting HLA or CMV assignments 20 times. A later analysis grouped co-occurring TCRs with DBSCAN, adding TCRdist sequence similarity when clustering within HLA-allele-positive subsets. Co-occurrence clustering excluded repertoires with fewer than 30,000 or more than 120,000 public chains, plus five with anomalous nucleotide sharing. Not all clones reach the TCRdb copy of this immuneACCESS table, which keeps in-frame sequences only. Checked studies attribute under half of the gap to unresolved V genes and leave the rest unexplained. V and J calls and clone size are copied from that table; D and trimming were computed from the DNA. The sample data list 75,000 to 95,000 clones, and 85% to 90% of these were observed just once. Around 2.5% of the sample belongs to the ten largest clones.

CDR1 SNHLY and CDR2 FYNNEI are derived from the germline V gene. The CDR3 runs 15 amino acids, cysteine and phenylalanine included. Of all the DNA, just the CDR3 is kept, 45 bases in frame from base 1. Relative to germline, V is missing 2 bases and J is missing 7 bases, with 7 bases of the junction outside any gene match. This clonotype was obtained from a man aged 18-30 years in good health and CMV-seronegative. The sequenced sample consisted of PBMCs. The chain is encoded by TRBV2 joined to TRBJ2-1, and 8 junctional nucleotides match TRBD1. Here is the DNA: TGTGCCAGCAGTGAAACGGCAGGGGGCTGGAATGAGCAGTTCTTC. Translated, this is CASSETAGGWNEQFF.